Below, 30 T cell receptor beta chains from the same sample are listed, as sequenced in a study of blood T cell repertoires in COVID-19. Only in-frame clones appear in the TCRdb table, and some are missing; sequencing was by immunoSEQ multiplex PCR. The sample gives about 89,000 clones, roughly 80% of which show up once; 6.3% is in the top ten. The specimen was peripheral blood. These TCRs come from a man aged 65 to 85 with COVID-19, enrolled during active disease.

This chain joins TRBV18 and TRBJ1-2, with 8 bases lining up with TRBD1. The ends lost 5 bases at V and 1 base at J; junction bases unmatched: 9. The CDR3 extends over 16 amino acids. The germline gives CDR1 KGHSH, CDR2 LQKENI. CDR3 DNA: TGTGCCAGCTCAGACCAGGACAGGGCACATAACTATGGCTACACCTTC. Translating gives CASSDQDRAHNYGYTF.

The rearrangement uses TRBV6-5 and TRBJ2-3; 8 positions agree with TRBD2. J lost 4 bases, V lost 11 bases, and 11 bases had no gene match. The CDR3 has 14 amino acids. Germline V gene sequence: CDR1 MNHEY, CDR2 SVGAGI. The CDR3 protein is CALRNSGAADTQYF. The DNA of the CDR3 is TGTGCCCTCCGAAATAGCGGGGCGGCAGATACGCAGTATTTT.

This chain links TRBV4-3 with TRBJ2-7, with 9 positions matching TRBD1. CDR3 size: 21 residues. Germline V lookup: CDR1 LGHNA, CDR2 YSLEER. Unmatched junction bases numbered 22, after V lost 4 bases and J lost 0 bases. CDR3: CASSRSRTSGQGGGSSYEQYF. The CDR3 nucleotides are TGCGCCAGCAGCCGCTCAAGAACCTCGGGACAGGGAGGGGGTAGCTCCTACGAGCAGTACTTC.

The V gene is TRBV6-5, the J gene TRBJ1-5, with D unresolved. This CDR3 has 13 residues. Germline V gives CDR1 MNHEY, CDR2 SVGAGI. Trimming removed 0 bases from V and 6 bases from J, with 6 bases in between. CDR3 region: CASSYSIGQPQHF. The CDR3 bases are TGTGCCAGCAGTTACTCGATCGGTCAGCCCCAGCATTTT.

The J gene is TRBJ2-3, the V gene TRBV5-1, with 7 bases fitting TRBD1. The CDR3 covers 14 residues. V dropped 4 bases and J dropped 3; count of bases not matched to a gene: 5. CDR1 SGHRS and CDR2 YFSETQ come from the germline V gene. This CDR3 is CASSPTGTTDTQYF. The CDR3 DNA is TGCGCCAGCAGCCCGACAGGGACGACAGATACGCAGTATTTT. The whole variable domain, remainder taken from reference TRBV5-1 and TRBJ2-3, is KAGVTQTPRYLIKTRGQQVTLSCSPISGHRSVSWYQQTPGQGLQFLFEYFSETQRNKGNFPGRFSGRQFSNSRSEMNVSTLELGDSALYLCASSPTGTTDTQYFGPGTRLTVL.

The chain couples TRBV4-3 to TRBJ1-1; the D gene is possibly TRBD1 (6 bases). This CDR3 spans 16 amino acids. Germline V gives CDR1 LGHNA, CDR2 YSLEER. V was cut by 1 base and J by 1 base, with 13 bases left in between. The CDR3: CASSQGISGANTEAFF. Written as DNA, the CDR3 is TGCGCCAGCAGCCAAGGGATCTCAGGGGCGAACACTGAAGCTTTCTTT.

The CDR3 loop reads CARSLNRDRGYFYEQYF. The CDR3 region has the DNA TGTGCCAGAAGCTTGAATCGGGACAGGGGTTATTTCTACGAGCAGTACTTC. The rearrangement links TRBV5-3 to TRBJ2-7; the match to TRBD1 covers 10 bases. TRBV5-3 counts as an open reading frame of uncertain function. This CDR3 is built from 17 residues. V gave up 1 base and J gave up 3 bases; unmatched junction bases: 10.

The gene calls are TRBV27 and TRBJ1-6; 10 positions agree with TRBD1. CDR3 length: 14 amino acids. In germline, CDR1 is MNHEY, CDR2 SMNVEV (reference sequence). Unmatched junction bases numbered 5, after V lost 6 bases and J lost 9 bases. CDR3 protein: CASSRGQGGSPLHF. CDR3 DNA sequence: TGTGCCAGCAGCCGCGGACAGGGGGGTTCACCCCTCCACTTT.

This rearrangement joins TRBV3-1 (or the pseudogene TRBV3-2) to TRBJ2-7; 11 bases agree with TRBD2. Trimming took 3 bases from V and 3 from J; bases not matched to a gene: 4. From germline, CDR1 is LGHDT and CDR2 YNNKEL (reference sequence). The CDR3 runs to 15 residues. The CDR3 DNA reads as TGTGCCAGCAGCCATATGACTAGCGGGGTCTACGAGCAGTACTTC. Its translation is CASSHMTSGVYEQYF.

The CDR3 DNA is TGTGCCTGGAACAGCGGGAGAACAGATACGCAGTATTTT. Amino acid sequence: CAWNSGRTDTQYF. V and J are TRBV30 and TRBJ2-3, with 8 nucleotides matching TRBD2. The CDR3 is 13 amino acids. Germline assignment: CDR1 GTSNPN and CDR2 SVGIG (reference sequence). The V and J ends lost 4 bases and 3 bases, in that order; junction bases with no gene match: 3.

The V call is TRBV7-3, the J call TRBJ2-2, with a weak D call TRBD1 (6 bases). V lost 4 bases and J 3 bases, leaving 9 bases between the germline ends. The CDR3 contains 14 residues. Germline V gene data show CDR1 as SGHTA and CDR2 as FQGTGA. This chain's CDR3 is CASSWGRDTGELFF. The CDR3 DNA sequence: TGTGCCAGCAGCTGGGGGCGGGACACCGGGGAGCTGTTTTTT.

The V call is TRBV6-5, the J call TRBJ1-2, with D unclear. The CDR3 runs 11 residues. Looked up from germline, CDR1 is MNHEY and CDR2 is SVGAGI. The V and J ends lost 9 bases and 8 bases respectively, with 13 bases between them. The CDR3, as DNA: TGTGCCAGTGGTCGGGGTTGGGGCTACACCTTC. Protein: CASGRGWGYTF.

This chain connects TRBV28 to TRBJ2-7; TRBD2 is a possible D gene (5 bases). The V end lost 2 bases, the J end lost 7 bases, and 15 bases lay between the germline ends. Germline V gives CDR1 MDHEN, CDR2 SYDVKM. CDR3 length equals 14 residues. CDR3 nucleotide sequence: TGTGCCAGCAGTTTAGGCCCCAGCGGCAGGGAGCAGTACTTC. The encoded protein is CASSLGPSGREQYF.

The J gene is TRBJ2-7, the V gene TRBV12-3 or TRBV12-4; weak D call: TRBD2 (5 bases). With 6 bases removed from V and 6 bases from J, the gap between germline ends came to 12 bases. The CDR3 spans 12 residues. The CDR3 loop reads CASSPDSIEQYF. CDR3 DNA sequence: TGTGCCAGCAGCCCGGACTCGATCGAGCAGTACTTC.

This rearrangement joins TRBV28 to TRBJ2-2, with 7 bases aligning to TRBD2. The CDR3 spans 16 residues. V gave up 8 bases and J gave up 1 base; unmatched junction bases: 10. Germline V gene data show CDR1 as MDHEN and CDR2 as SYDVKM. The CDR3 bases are TGTGCCAGCTTCCTCCGTAGCGGGCGGAACACCGGGGAGCTGTTTTTT. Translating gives CASFLRSGRNTGELFF.

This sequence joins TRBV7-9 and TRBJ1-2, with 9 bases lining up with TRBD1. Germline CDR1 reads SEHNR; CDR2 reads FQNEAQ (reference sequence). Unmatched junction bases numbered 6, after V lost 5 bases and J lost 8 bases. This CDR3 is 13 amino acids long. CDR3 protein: CASSIDRGSGYTF. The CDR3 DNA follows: TGTGCCAGCAGCATTGACAGGGGGAGCGGCTACACCTTC.

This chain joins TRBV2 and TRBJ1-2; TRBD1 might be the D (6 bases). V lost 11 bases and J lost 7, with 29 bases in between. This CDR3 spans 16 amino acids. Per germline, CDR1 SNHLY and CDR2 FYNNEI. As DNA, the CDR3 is TGTGCCCGCACCCGGGGGGGGGCCCAGGCGTGGGGTGGCTACACCTTC. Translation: CARTRGGAQAWGGYTF.

CDR3 coding DNA: TGTGCCAGCAGTTGGGAGGGGAACACTGAAGCTTTCTTT. This gives the protein CASSWEGNTEAFF. J is TRBJ1-1 and V is TRBV6-6; D is uncertain. The CDR3 spans 13 residues. Germline lookup yields CDR1 MNHNY and CDR2 SVGAGI (reference sequence). With 4 bases removed from V and 1 base from J, the gap between germline ends came to 7 bases.

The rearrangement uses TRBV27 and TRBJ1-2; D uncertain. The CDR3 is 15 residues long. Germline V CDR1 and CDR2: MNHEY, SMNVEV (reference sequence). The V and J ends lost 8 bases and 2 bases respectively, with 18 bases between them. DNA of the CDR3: TGTGCCAGCTCCCGCTACGAAGGAGCCAACTATGGCTACACCTTC. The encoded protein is CASSRYEGANYGYTF.

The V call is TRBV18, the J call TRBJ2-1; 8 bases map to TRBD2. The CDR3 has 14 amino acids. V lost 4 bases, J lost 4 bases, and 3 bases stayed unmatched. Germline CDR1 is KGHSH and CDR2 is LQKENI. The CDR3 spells CASSLSSGYNEQFF. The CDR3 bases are TGTGCCAGCTCACTGTCTAGCGGGTACAATGAGCAGTTCTTC.

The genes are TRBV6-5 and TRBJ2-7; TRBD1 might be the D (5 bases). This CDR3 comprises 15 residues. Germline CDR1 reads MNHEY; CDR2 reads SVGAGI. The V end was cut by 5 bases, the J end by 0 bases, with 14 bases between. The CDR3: CASSIQGPSSYEQYF. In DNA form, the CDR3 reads TGTGCCAGCAGTATTCAGGGTCCTAGCTCCTACGAGCAGTACTTC.

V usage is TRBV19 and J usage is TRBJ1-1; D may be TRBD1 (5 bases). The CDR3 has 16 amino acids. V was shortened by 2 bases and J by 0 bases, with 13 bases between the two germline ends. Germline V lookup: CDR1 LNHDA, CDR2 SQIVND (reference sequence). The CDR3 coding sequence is TGTGCCAGTAGTATACGACAGAATACAATGAACACTGAAGCTTTCTTT. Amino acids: CASSIRQNTMNTEAFF.

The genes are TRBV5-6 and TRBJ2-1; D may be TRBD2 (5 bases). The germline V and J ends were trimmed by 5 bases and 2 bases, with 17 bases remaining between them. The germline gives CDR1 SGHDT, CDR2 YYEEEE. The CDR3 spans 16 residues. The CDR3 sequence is CASRRVEGTPYNEQFF. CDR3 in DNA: TGTGCCAGCAGGCGCGTTGAGGGAACCCCCTACAATGAGCAGTTCTTC.

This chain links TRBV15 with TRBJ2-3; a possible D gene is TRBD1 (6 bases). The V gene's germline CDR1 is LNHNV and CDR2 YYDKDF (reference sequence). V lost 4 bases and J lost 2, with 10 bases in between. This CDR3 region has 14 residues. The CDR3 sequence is CATSMGANTDTQYF. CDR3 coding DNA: TGTGCCACCAGCATGGGGGCAAACACAGATACGCAGTATTTT. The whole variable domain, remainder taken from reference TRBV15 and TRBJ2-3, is DAMVIQNPRYQVTQFGKPVTLSCSQTLNHNVMYWYQQKSSQAPKLLFHYYDKDFNNEADTPDNFQSRRPNTSFCFLDIRSPGLGDTAMYLCATSMGANTDTQYFGPGTRLTVL.

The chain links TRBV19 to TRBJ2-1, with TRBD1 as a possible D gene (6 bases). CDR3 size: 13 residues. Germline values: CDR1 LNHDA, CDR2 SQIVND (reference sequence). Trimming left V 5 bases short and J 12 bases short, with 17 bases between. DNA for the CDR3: TGTGCCAGTAGTCCCTCAGACCGAGGGGGGCAGTTCTTC. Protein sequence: CASSPSDRGGQFF.

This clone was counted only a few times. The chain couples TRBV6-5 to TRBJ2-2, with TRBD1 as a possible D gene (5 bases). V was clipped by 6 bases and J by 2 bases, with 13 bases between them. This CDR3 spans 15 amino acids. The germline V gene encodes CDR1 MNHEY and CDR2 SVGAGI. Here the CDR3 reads CASSRLTANTGELFF. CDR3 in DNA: TGTGCCAGCAGCCGACTGACAGCCAACACCGGGGAGCTGTTTTTT.

This CDR3 reads CASSRQGGTEAFF. The CDR3 bases are TGTGCCAGCAGCCGACAGGGGGGGACTGAAGCTTTCTTT. V is TRBV6-5 and J is TRBJ1-1; 9 positions match TRBD1. The CDR3 loop spans 13 amino acids. V lost 6 bases, J lost 5 bases, and 4 bases stayed unmatched. CDR1 MNHEY and CDR2 SVGAGI come from the germline V gene.

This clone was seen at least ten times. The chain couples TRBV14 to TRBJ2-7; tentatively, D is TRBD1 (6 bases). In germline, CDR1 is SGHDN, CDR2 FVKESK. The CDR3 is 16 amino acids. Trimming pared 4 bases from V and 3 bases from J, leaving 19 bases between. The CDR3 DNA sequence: TGTGCCAGCAGCCCCACGGGTGGGGGCGATGTCTACGAGCAGTACTTC. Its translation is CASSPTGGGDVYEQYF.

This CDR3 reads CASTPIPGQGAYEQYF. The CDR3 bases are TGTGCCAGCACCCCGATACCGGGACAGGGGGCCTACGAGCAGTACTTC. The chain couples TRBV6-2 or TRBV6-3 to TRBJ2-7, with TRBD1 identical over 11 bases. The V gene end was trimmed by 7 bases and the J gene end by 2 bases; junction bases not matched to a gene: 10. The germline V gene has CDR1 MNHEY and CDR2 SVGEGT. This CDR3 spans 16 amino acids.

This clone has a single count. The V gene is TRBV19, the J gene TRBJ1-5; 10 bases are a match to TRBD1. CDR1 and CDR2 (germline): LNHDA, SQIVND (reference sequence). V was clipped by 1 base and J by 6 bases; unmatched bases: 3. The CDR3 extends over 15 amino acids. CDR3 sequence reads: CASSIGDRGSQPQHF. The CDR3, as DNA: TGTGCCAGTAGTATAGGGGACAGGGGTTCTCAGCCCCAGCATTTT.